The 29 T cell receptor beta chains given below trace back to one sample, sequenced in a study of identical twins. TCRdb processed the 5' RACE reads anew with MiXCR; each CDR3 protein has one entry. The table shows 1.5 million to 2 million distinct CDR3 sequences, with around 29% occurring only once. The sample consisted of cord blood. These receptor sequences come from a newborn girl in good health.

The chain is built from TRBV28 and TRBJ2-4, with 9 bases fitting TRBD2. Germline CDR1 reads MDHEN; CDR2 reads SYDVKM. The junction had 20 bases not matched to a gene; V was cut back by 4 bases and J by 13 bases. This CDR3 has 17 residues. The CDR3 loop reads CASSSPRGGRGTDTQYF. The DNA for the CDR3 is TGTGCCAGCAGTTCCCCCAGGGGCGGGAGGGGAACAGATACGCAGTACTTC.

This clonotype was counted between two and nine times. The CDR3 DNA follows: TGTGCCCCGCTAGCGATCATAGCAGGGGGGCCCAATGAGCAGTTCTTC. It specifies CAPLAIIAGGPNEQFF. V usage is TRBV14 and J usage is TRBJ2-1, with D tentatively TRBD1 (7 bases). Germline V CDR1 and CDR2: SGHDN, FVKESK. The V gene lost 11 bases and the J gene lost 6 bases, with 26 bases spanning the gap. The CDR3 covers 16 residues.

This chain joins TRBV9 and TRBJ2-1, with 8 bases lining up with TRBD2. The J call may be faulty, since TRBJ2-7 better matches the DNA end. Looked up from germline, CDR1 is SGDLS and CDR2 is YYNGEE. CDR3 size: 15 residues. DNA for the CDR3: TGTGCCAGCAGCGTATCCGGGGGGGGTCACAATGAGCAGTACTTC. It yields the protein CASSVSGGGHNEQYF.

V is TRBV20-1 and J is TRBJ1-5, with 9 bases identical to TRBD1. Germline V CDR1 and CDR2: DFQATT, SNEGSKA (reference sequence). This CDR3 comprises 15 residues. V was clipped by 6 bases and J by 3 bases; unmatched bases: 9. The DNA of the CDR3 is TGCAGTGCACGCGGGACAGGGAGTCTCAATCAGCCCCAGCATTTT. Encoded protein: CSARGTGSLNQPQHF.

J is TRBJ2-3 and V is TRBV12-5; D possibly uses TRBD1 or TRBD2 (6 bases each). With 0 bases removed from V and 2 bases from J, the gap between germline ends came to 12 bases. Per germline, CDR1 LGHNT and CDR2 FRNRAP. The CDR3 spans 16 residues. The CDR3 DNA reads as TGTGCTAGTGGTTTGGTAACGGGGGCCTACACAGATACGCAGTATTTT. It encodes CASGLVTGAYTDTQYF.

This clonotype was seen a few times. CDR3 sequence: CASSFPSGQVYGYTF. The CDR3 coding sequence is TGTGCCAGCAGCTTTCCTTCGGGACAGGTCTATGGCTACACCTTC. The chain is built from TRBV11-2 and TRBJ1-2, with 8 bases aligning to TRBD1. The CDR3 is 15 residues long. V shed 3 bases and J 4 bases; nucleotides not matched to a gene: 7. Germline V lookup: CDR1 SGHAT, CDR2 FQNNGV.

This clonotype has just a few counts. V gene TRBV6-1 combines with J gene TRBJ2-7; D gene ambiguous. CDR1 is MNHNS, CDR2 SASEGT, per germline. V lost 2 bases and J 3 bases, leaving 5 bases between the germline ends. CDR3 length: 12 residues. The CDR3 sequence is CASSEFLYEQYF. The CDR3 region has the DNA TGTGCCAGCAGTGAATTTCTCTACGAGCAGTACTTC.

This sequence joins TRBV12-3 or TRBV12-4 and TRBJ1-4; a weak D match, TRBD1 (6 bases). Trimming stripped 5 bases from V and 7 bases from J, with 14 bases between. This CDR3 has 14 residues. This CDR3 reads CASSRDTTPEKLFF. The DNA of the CDR3 is TGTGCCAGCAGTAGGGACACGACCCCTGAAAAACTGTTTTTT.

V usage is TRBV20-1 and J usage is TRBJ2-1; D possibly corresponds to TRBD2 (5 bases). This CDR3 spans 11 amino acids. Per the germline V gene, CDR1 is DFQATT and CDR2 is SNEGSKA (reference sequence). The V end lost 5 bases, the J end lost 9 bases, and 11 bases lay between the germline ends. As DNA, the CDR3 is TGCAGTGCTGGACTTTTTGGTGAGCAGTTCTTC. Translation gives CSAGLFGEQFF.

This clonotype was counted a few times. The DNA is omitted, as the CDR3 cannot be located on it reliably, and the CDR3 follows TCRdb's listing. The rearrangement uses TRBV9 and TRBJ1-2; TRBD1 reflects the table's D call only, with no check against the DNA. Termini included, the CDR3 measures 21 amino acids. Germline CDR1 reads SGDLS; CDR2 reads YYNGEE. CDR3 loop: CASSGQGLTMATPSANYGYTF.

This chain joins TRBV3-1 and TRBJ1-1; the match to TRBD1 covers 8 bases. The CDR3 totals 14 residues. Germline CDR1 LGHDT, CDR2 YNNKEL (reference sequence). The trim removed 4 bases at V and 7 bases at J, leaving 8 bases unmatched. CDR3: CASSRTDREGEAFF. CDR3 bases: TGTGCCAGCAGCCGAACGGACAGGGAGGGTGAAGCTTTCTTT.

The rearrangement uses TRBV5-1 and TRBJ1-2; 11 bases are a match to TRBD1. The CDR3 has 17 residues. Trimming cost V 4 bases and J 2 bases; bases outside gene matches: 10. Germline V CDR1 and CDR2: SGHRS, YFSETQ. As DNA, the CDR3 is TGCGCCAGCAGCATAGGACAGGGGGCTACCCCCAACTATGGCTACACCTTC. Amino acids: CASSIGQGATPNYGYTF.

In its sample, this clonotype was seen a few times. The CDR3 reads CASSDSRDYGYTF. In DNA, the CDR3 is TGTGCCAGCAGTGACTCCAGGGACTATGGCTACACCTTC. The chain employs TRBV6-4 and TRBJ1-2, with D maybe TRBD1 (5 bases). The CDR3 consists of 13 residues. Germline V gene sequence: CDR1 MRHNA, CDR2 SNTAGT. V dropped 0 bases and J dropped 3 bases, with 5 bases sitting between them.

This clonotype was observed a few times. This sequence joins TRBV2 and TRBJ2-5; 7 bases are shared with TRBD2. After removal of 6 bases from V and 2 bases from J, the junction contained 6 bases not matched to a gene. Germline V gene data show CDR1 as SNHLY and CDR2 as FYNNEI. This CDR3 region has 14 residues. The CDR3 is CASRGGTTQETQYF. CDR3 nucleotides: TGTGCCAGCAGGGGGGGGACTACGCAAGAGACCCAGTACTTC.

The chain employs TRBV4-1 and TRBJ1-1; no clear D gene. V lost 6 bases, J lost 0 bases, and 17 bases lay in between. Germline V gene sequence: CDR1 MGHRA, CDR2 YSYEKL. The CDR3 totals 16 residues. The CDR3 coding sequence is TGCGCCAGCAGGGCATTGGGGAAAGGATTGAACACTGAAGCTTTCTTT. It translates to CASRALGKGLNTEAFF.

The CDR3 region is CSATTGTSGTDTQYF. CDR3 sequence (DNA): TGCAGTGCTACCACCGGGACTAGCGGCACAGATACGCAGTATTTT. V is TRBV20-1 and J is TRBJ2-3; 10 bases are a match to TRBD2. Germline CDR1 and CDR2: DFQATT and SNEGSKA (reference sequence). The CDR3 runs to 15 residues. V lost 4 bases, J lost 1 base, and 5 bases stayed unmatched.

This rearrangement joins TRBV12-3 or TRBV12-4 to TRBJ2-1; D not certain. The DNA end lines up better with TRBJ2-7; the J call may be wrong. This CDR3 is 16 amino acids long. This chain's CDR3 is CASSFPVHSSYNEQYF. Here the CDR3 DNA reads TGTGCCAGCAGCTTCCCAGTGCACAGCTCCTACAATGAGCAGTACTTC.

The V call is TRBV20-1, the J call TRBJ2-7; 11 bases align to TRBD2. The CDR3 length is 18 residues. V gave up 1 base and J gave up 7 bases; unmatched junction bases: 18. Germline V gene sequence: CDR1 DFQATT, CDR2 SNEGSKA (reference sequence). The CDR3 is CSARATSGKQTWYNEQYF. CDR3 sequence (DNA): TGCAGTGCTAGAGCGACTAGCGGGAAGCAGACGTGGTACAATGAGCAGTACTTC.

The chain uses TRBV12-3 or TRBV12-4 and TRBJ2-3; D is undetermined. The CDR3 has 13 amino acids. The V end lost 4 bases, the J end lost 5 bases, and 10 bases lay between the germline ends. The CDR3 reads CASSSAVGDTQYF. CDR3 nucleotides: TGTGCCAGCAGTTCTGCGGTCGGAGATACGCAGTATTTT.

As to this clonotype: At one end, the junction sequence differs from germline, possibly due to a read error. The genes are TRBV7-6 and TRBJ2-3, with 8 bases matching TRBD1. This CDR3 is built from 17 residues. Germline values: CDR1 SGHVS, CDR2 FNYEAQ. The CDR3 loop is CVSSLALQGANTDTQYF. DNA for the CDR3: TGTGTCAGCAGCTTAGCGTTGCAGGGGGCAAACACAGATACGCAGTATTTT.

The table lists this clonotype with a few counts. This chain uses TRBV25-1 with TRBJ2-3; D may be TRBD1 (6 bases). V lost 0 bases to trimming and J lost 5 bases, with 21 bases between them. Germline loops: CDR1 MGHDK, CDR2 SYGVNS. The CDR3 runs 18 residues. In DNA, the CDR3 is TGTGCCAGCAGTGAATATAAAGGGGGTTGGAGCAGTGGAGATACGCAGTATTTT. Translation gives CASSEYKGGWSSGDTQYF. The entire variable domain, with the rest obtained from reference TRBV25-1 and TRBJ2-3, is as follows: EADIYQTPRYLVIGTGKKITLECSQTMGHDKMYWYQQDPGMELHLIHYSYGVNSTEKGDLSSESTVSRIRTEHFPLTLESARPSHTSQYLCASSEYKGGWSSGDTQYFGPGTRLTVL.

This clonotype appeared a few times. The chain joins TRBV7-9 to TRBJ2-7; D call uncertain. Trimming took 3 bases from V and 0 from J, leaving 9 bases between them. Germline-derived CDR1 and CDR2 are SEHNR and FQNEAQ (reference sequence). The CDR3 is 14 residues long. This chain's CDR3 is CASSFQSSSYEQYF. In nucleotides, the CDR3 is TGTGCCAGCAGCTTCCAGTCTAGCTCCTACGAGCAGTACTTC.

The genes are TRBV3-1 and TRBJ1-5; D perhaps matches TRBD1 (5 bases). The germline gives CDR1 LGHDT, CDR2 YNNKEL (reference sequence). V was trimmed by 2 bases and J by 4 bases, leaving 9 bases between them. The CDR3 totals 14 residues. The CDR3 region is CASSQTHRNQPQHF. CDR3 bases: TGTGCCAGCAGCCAAACACACAGGAATCAGCCCCAGCATTTT.

In DNA form, the CDR3 reads TGTGCCAGCAGTTTATCGGGCCGGTACACAGATACGCAGTATTTT. Translated: CASSLSGRYTDTQYF. The chain employs TRBV27 and TRBJ2-3; D gene uncertain. CDR3 length: 15 amino acids. Germline-derived CDR1 and CDR2 are MNHEY and SMNVEV (reference sequence). Trimming stripped 0 bases from V and 2 bases from J, with 9 bases between.

This chain links TRBV20-1 with TRBJ1-6; D not resolved. Germline V gene lookup returns CDR1 DFQATT and CDR2 SNEGSKA (reference sequence). The CDR3 covers 13 residues. V gave up 0 bases and J gave up 4 bases, with 4 bases separating them. The CDR3 is CSARDMYNSPLHF. The DNA for the CDR3 is TGCAGTGCTAGAGATATGTATAATTCACCCCTCCACTTT.

The chain couples TRBV29-1 to TRBJ1-2; 7 bases align to TRBD1. The CDR3 contains 16 residues. The germline V gene has CDR1 SQVTM and CDR2 ANQGSEA. V lost 3 bases to trimming and J lost 1 base; unmatched junction nucleotides: 11. The CDR3 coding sequence is TGCAGCGTTGATCGGCCTGACAGGGCTGGTAACTATGGCTACACCTTC. This gives the protein CSVDRPDRAGNYGYTF.

This clonotype was seen at least ten times. The chain couples TRBV27 to TRBJ1-2; 8 nucleotides match TRBD1. The germline CDR1 and CDR2 sequences are MNHEY and SMNVEV (reference sequence). With 2 bases clipped from V and 7 bases from J, the junction kept 3 bases outside the gene matches. The CDR3 sequence is 13 residues long. CDR3 loop: CASSLGQGFGYTF. DNA of the CDR3: TGTGCCAGCAGTTTAGGACAGGGTTTTGGCTACACCTTC.

The gene calls are TRBV7-2 and TRBJ2-3; maybe TRBD2 (5 bases). The germline V gene encodes CDR1 SGHTA and CDR2 FQGNSA. V lost 6 bases and J lost 4, with 11 bases in between. The CDR3 runs 13 residues. The CDR3 loop reads CASRRRVSDTQYF. The CDR3 coding sequence is TGTGCCAGCAGGAGGCGGGTCTCAGATACGCAGTATTTT.

The rearrangement uses TRBV20-1 and TRBJ1-1, with D possibly being TRBD1 (6 bases). V was cut by 0 bases and J by 4 bases, with 18 bases left in between. Per germline, CDR1 DFQATT and CDR2 SNEGSKA (reference sequence). The CDR3 length is 16 residues. The DNA for the CDR3 is TGCAGTGCTAGAGATTGGGGGACAATCGTAGGCACTGAAGCTTTCTTT. Translating gives CSARDWGTIVGTEAFF.